Described below is a single T cell receptor (beta chain) sequence and its context. What it binds is unknown. Time point described: pretreatment peripheral blood. Patients in the study were battling locally advanced or metastatic urothelial carcinoma. This record belongs to a study of PD-L1 blockade in urothelial cancer. The overall study: About 90% of the roughly 29 patients were men with bladder-origin urothelial cancer.

Spiked synthetic TCR analogs estimated absolute template abundance per PCR. The method was immunoSEQ multiplex PCR; TCRdb's version includes in-frame clones alone and lacks a portion of them. Found here are 80,000 to 90,000 clones, about 85% of them singletons; the top ten hold about 15%. The CDR3 consists of 14 residues. Germline V gives CDR1 MNHEY, CDR2 SVGAGI. V lost 7 bases, J lost 2 bases, and 3 bases stayed unmatched. Whole-study results and caveats: At the 3-week point, tumor-associated blood clones expanded more in durable-benefit patients.

This clonotype was obtained from a man aged 55 to 70 with urothelial cancer. The specimen was PBMCs, collected around atezolizumab (anti-PD-L1) treatment. J is TRBJ2-7 and V is TRBV6-5, with 12 bases matching TRBD2. CDR3 coding DNA: TGTGCCAGCAAGGCTAGCGGGAGGGCCTACGAGCAGTACTTC. This sequence encodes CASKASGRAYEQYF.